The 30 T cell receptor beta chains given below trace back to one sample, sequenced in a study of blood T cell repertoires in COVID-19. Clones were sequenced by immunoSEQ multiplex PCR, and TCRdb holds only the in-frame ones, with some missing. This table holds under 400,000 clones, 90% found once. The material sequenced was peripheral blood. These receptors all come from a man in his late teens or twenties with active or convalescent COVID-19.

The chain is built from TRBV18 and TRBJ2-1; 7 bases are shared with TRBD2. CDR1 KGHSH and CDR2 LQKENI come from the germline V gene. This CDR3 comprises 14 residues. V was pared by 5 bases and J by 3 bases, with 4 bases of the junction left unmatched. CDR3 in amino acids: CASSNRDYYNEQFF. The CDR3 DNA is TGTGCCAGCTCAAACCGGGACTACTACAATGAGCAGTTCTTC.

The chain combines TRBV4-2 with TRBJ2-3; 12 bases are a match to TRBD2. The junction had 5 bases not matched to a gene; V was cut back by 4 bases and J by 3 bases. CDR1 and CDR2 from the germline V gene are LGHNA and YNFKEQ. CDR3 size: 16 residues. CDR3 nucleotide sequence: TGTGCCAGCAGCCGTCGACTAGCGGGAGTTACAGATACGCAGTATTTT. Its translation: CASSRRLAGVTDTQYF.

CDR3 nucleotide sequence: TGTGCCAGCAGCTTAGCTTCCGGGACAGTCGCCTCCTACGAGCAGTACTTC. This translates into CASSLASGTVASYEQYF. V gene TRBV7-6 combines with J gene TRBJ2-7, with 7 bases matching TRBD1. CDR3 length: 17 amino acids. V lost 0 bases and J lost 0; bases outside the gene matches: 8. Germline V gene lookup returns CDR1 SGHVS and CDR2 FNYEAQ. The variable domain in full, with the rest retrieved from reference TRBV7-6 and TRBJ2-7, is GAGVSQSPRYKVTKRGQDVALRCDPISGHVSLYWYRQALGQGPEFLTYFNYEAQQDKSGLPNDRFSAERPEGSISTLTIQRTEQRDSAMYRCASSLASGTVASYEQYFGPGTRLTVT.

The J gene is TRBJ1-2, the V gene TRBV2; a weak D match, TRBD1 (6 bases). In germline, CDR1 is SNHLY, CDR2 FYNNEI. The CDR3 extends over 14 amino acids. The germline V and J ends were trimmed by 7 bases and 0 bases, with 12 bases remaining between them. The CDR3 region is CASNRDITNYGYTF. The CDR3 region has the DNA TGTGCCAGCAATCGGGACATAACTAACTATGGCTACACCTTC.

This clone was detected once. The DNA for the CDR3 is TGTGCCAGCAGCCGAAACCGGGAGCCCAATCAGCCCCAGCATTTT. Translating it yields CASSRNREPNQPQHF. The chain links TRBV6-5 to TRBJ1-5; no clear D. The CDR3 consists of 15 residues. Germline lookup yields CDR1 MNHEY and CDR2 SVGAGI. V gave up 6 bases and J gave up 3 bases, with 15 bases separating them.

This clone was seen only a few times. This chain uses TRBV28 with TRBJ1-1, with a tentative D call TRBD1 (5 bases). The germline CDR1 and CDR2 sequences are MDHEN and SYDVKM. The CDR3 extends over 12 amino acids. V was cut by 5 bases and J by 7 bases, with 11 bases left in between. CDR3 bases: TGTGCCAGCAGTAAGGACAACGGTGAAGCTTTCTTT. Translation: CASSKDNGEAFF. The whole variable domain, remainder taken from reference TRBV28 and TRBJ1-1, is DVKVTQSSRYLVKRTGEKVFLECVQDMDHENMFWYRQDPGLGLRLIYFSYDVKMKEKGDIPEGYSVSREKKERFSLILESASTNQTSMYLCASSKDNGEAFFGQGTRLTVV.

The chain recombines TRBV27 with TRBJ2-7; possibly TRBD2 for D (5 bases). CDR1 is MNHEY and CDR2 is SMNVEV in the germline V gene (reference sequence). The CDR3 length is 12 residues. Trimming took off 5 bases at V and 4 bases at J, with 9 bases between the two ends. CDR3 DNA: TGTGCCAGCAGTGAGGGTGGGTACGAGCAGTACTTC. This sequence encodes CASSEGGYEQYF.

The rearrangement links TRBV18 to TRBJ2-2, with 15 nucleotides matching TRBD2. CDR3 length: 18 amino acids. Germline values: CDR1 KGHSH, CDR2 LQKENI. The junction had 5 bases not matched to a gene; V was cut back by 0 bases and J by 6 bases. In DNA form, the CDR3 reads TGTGCCAGCTCACCACCGGGACTAGCGGGAGGCAAGGCCGGGGAGCTGTTTTTT. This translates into CASSPPGLAGGKAGELFF.

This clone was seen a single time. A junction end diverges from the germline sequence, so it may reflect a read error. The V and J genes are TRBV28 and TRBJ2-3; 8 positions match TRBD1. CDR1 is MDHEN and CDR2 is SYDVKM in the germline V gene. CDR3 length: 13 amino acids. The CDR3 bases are TGTGCCAGCAGTTCCCCCGGGACAGGTACGCAGTATTTT. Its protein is CASSSPGTGTQYF.

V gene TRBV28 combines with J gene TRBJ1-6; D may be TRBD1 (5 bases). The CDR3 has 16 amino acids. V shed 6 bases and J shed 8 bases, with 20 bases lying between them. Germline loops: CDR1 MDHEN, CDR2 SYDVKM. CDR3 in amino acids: CASRPAFGAPYSPLHF. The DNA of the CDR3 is TGTGCCAGCAGGCCGGCCTTTGGGGCGCCATATTCACCCCTCCACTTT.

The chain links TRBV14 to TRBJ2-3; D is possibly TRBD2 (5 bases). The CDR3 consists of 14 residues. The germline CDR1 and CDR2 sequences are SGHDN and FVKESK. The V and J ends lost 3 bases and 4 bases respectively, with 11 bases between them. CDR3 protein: CASSQVLRADTQYF. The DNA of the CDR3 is TGTGCCAGCAGCCAGGTCCTGAGGGCAGATACGCAGTATTTT.

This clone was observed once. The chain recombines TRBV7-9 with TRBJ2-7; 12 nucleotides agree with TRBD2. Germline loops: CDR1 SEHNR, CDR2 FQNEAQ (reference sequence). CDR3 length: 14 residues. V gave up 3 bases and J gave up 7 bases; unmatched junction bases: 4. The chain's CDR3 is CASSLTSGGGEQYF. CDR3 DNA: TGTGCCAGCAGCTTGACTAGCGGGGGAGGTGAGCAGTACTTC.

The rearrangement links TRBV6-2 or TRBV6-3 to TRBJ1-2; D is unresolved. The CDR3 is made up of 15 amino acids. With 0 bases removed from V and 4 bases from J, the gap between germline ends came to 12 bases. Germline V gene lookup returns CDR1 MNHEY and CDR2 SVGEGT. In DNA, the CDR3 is TGTGCCAGCAGTTACTCGCGACATCCTTTCTATGGCTACACCTTC. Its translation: CASSYSRHPFYGYTF.

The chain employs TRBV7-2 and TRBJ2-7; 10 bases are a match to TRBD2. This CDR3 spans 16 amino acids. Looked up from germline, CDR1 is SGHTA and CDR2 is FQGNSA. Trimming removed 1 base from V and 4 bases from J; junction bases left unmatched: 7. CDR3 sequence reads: CASSLGLAGALYEQYF. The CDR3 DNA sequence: TGTGCCAGCAGCTTAGGTCTAGCGGGAGCTCTGTACGAGCAGTACTTC.

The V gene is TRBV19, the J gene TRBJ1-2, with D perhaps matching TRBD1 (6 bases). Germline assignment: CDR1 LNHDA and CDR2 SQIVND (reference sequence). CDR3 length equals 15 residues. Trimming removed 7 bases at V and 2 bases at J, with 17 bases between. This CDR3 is CASNPGPGGNYGYTF. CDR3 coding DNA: TGTGCCAGTAACCCTGGGCCGGGGGGCAACTATGGCTACACCTTC.

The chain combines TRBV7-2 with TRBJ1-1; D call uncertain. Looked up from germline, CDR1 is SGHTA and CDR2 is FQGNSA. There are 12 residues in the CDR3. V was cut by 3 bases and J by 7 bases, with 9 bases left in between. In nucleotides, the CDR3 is TGTGCCAGCAGCTTGTGGGGAGTTGAAGCTTTCTTT. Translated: CASSLWGVEAFF.

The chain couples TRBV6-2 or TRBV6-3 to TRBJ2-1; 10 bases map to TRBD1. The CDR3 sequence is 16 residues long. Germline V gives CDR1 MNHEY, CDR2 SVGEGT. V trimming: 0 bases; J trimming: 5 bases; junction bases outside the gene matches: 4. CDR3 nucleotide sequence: TGTGCCAGCAGTTACTCCCCCGGGACAGGGGACAATGAGCAGTTCTTC. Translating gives CASSYSPGTGDNEQFF.

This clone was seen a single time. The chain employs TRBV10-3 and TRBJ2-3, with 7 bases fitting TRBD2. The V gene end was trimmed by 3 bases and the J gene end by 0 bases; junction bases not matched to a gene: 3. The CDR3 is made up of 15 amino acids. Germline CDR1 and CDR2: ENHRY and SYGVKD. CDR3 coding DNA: TGTGCCATCAGTGAACTAGCGAAGAGCACAGATACGCAGTATTTT. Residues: CAISELAKSTDTQYF.

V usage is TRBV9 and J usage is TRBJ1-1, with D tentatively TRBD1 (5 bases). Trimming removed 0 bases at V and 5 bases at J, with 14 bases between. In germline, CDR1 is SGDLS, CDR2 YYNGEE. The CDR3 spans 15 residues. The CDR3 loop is CASSVAEGRGTEAFF. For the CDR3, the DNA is TGTGCCAGCAGCGTAGCAGAAGGTAGGGGAACTGAAGCTTTCTTT. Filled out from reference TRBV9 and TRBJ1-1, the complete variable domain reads DSGVTQTPKHLITATGQRVTLRCSPRSGDLSVYWYQQSLDQGLQFLIQYYNGEERAKGNILERFSAQQFPDLHSELNLSSLELGDSALYFCASSVAEGRGTEAFFGQGTRLTVV.

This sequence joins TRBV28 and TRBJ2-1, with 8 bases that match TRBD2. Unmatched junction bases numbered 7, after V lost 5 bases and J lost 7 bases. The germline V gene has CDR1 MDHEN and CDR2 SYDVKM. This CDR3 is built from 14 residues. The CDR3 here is CASSVGLAGNEQFF. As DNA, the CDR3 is TGTGCCAGCAGTGTTGGACTAGCCGGGAATGAGCAGTTCTTC.

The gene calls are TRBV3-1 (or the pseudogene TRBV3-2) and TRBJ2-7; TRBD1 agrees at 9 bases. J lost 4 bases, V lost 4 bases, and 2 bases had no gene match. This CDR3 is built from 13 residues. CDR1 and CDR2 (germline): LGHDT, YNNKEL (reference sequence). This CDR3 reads CASSRGQGYEQYF. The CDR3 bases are TGTGCCAGCAGCCGCGGACAGGGGTACGAGCAGTACTTC.

The CDR3, as DNA: TGTGCCAGCACCCAAGAGGCGGGAGGGATCGGCGGGGAGCTGTTTTTT. This codes for CASTQEAGGIGGELFF. The rearrangement joins TRBV11-2 to TRBJ2-2, with TRBD2 identical over 9 bases. Germline V gene lookup returns CDR1 SGHAT and CDR2 FQNNGV. The V segment lost 7 bases and the J segment 7 bases; nucleotides outside the gene matches: 13. The CDR3 sequence is 16 residues long.

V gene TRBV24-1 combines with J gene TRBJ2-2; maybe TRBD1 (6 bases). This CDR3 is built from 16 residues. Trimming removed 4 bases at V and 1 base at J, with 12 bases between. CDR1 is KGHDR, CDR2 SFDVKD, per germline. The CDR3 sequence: CATSESTGLNTGELFF. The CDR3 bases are TGTGCCACCAGTGAATCGACAGGTTTGAACACCGGGGAGCTGTTTTTT.

Here the CDR3 DNA reads TGTGCCAGCGGTCGTTGGGGGGTGGGAGACACCACTGAAGCTTTCTTT. The encoded protein is CASGRWGVGDTTEAFF. The chain combines TRBV11-1 with TRBJ1-1; the D gene is possibly TRBD1 (5 bases). The CDR3 totals 16 residues. V lost 8 bases and J lost 4, with 23 bases in between. The germline V gene encodes CDR1 SGHAT and CDR2 FQDESV (reference sequence).

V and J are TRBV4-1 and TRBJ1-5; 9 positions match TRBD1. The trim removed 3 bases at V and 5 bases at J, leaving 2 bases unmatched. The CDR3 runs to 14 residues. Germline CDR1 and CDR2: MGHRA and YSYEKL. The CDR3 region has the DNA TGCGCCAGCAGCCACCGGACAGGGGATCAGCCCCAGCATTTT. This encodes CASSHRTGDQPQHF.

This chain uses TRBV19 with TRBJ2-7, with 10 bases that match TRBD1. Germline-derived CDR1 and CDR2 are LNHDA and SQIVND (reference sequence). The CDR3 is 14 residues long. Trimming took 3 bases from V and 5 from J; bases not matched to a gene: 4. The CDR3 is CASSIGTGDNEQYF. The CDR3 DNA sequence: TGTGCCAGTAGTATCGGGACAGGGGATAACGAGCAGTACTTC.

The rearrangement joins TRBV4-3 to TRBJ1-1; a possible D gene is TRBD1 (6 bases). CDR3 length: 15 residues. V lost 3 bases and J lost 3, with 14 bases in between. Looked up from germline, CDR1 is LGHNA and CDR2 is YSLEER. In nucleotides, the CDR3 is TGCGCCAGCAGCCAGAGCCAAGGGGGATACACTGAAGCTTTCTTT. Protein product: CASSQSQGGYTEAFF.

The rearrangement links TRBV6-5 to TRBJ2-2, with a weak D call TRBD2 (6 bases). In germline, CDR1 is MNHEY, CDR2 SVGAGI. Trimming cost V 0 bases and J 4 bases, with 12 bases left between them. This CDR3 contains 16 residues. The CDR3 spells CASSYSGGATTGELFF. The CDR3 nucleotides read TGTGCCAGCAGTTACTCGGGCGGGGCGACCACCGGGGAGCTGTTTTTT.

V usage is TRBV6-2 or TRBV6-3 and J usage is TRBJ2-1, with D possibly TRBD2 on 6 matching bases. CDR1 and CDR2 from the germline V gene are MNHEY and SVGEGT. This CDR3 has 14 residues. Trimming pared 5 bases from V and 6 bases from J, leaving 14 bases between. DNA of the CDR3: TGTGCCAGCAGTCCGCGACTAGGACTCAATGAGCAGTTCTTC. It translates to CASSPRLGLNEQFF.

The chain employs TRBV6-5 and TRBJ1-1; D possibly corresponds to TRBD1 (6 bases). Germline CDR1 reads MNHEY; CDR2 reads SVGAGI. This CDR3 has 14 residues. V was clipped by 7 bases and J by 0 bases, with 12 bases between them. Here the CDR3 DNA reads TGTGCCAGCACCTGGGGACAAATGAACACTGAAGCTTTCTTT. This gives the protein CASTWGQMNTEAFF.